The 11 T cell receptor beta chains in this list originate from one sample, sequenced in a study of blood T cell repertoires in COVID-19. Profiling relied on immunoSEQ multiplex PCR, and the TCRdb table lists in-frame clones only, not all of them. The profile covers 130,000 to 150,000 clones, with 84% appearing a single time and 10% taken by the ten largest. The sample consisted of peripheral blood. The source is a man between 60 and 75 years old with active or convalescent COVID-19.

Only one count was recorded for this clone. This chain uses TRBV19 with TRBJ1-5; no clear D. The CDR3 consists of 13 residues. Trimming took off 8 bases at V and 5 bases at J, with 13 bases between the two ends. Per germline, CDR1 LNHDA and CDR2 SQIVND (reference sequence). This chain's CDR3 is CASGEQPHQPQHF. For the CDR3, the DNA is TGTGCCAGTGGCGAACAGCCCCATCAGCCCCAGCATTTT.

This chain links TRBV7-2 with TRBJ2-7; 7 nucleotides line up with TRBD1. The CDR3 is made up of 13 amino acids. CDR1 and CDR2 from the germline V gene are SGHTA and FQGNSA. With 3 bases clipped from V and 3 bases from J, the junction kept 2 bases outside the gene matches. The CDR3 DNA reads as TGTGCCAGCAGCTTGTGGGACAGCTACGAGCAGTACGTC. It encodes CASSLWDSYEQYV.

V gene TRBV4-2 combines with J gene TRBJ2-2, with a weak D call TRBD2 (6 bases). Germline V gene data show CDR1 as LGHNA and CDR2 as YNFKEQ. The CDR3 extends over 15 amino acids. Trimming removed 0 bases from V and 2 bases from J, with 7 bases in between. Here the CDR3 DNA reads TGTGCCAGCAGCCAAGAGGGACTTAACACCGGGGAGCTGTTTTTT. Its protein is CASSQEGLNTGELFF.

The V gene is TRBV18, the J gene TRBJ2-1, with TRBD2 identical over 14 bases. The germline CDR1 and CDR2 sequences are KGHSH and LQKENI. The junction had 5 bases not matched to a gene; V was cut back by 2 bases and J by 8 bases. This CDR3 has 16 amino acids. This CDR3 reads CASSPLGTSGSDEQFF. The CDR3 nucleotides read TGTGCCAGCTCACCATTGGGGACTAGCGGGAGCGATGAGCAGTTCTTC.

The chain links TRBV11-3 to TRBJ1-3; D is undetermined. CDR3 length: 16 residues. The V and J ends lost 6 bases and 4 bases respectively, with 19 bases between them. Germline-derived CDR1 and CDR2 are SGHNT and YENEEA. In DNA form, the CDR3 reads TGTGCCAGCAGACTAGCAGGAGCGGTCGGGGGAAACACCATATATTTT. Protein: CASRLAGAVGGNTIYF.

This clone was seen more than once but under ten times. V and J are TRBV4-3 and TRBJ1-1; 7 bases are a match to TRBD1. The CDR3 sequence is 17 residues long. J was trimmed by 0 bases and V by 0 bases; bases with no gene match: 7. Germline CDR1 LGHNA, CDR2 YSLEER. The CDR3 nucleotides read TGCGCCAGCAGCCAAGACTTAGGGGGACAGATGAACACTGAAGCTTTCTTT. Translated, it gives CASSQDLGGQMNTEAFF.

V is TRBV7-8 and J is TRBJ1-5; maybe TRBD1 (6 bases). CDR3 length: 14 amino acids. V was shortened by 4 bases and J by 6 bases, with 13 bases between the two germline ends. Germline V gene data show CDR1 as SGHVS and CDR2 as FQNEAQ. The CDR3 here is CASSSTGNGQPQHF. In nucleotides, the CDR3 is TGTGCCAGCAGCTCCACAGGGAACGGTCAGCCCCAGCATTTT.

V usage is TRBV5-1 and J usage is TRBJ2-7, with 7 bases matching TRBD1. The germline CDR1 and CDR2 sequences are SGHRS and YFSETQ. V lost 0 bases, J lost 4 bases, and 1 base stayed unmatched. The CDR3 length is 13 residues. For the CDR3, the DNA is TGCGCCAGCAGCTTGGAGGGACAGTACGAGCAGTACTTC. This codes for CASSLEGQYEQYF.

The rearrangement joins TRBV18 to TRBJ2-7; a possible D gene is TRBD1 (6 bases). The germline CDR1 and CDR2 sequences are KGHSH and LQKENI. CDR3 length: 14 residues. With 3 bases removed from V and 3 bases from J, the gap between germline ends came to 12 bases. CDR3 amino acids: CASSPGGLGYEQYF. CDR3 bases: TGTGCCAGCTCACCTGGGGGCCTAGGCTACGAGCAGTACTTC.

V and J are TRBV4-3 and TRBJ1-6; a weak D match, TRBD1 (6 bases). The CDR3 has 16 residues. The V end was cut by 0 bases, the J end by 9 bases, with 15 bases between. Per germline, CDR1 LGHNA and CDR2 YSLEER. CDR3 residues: CASSQDGVGASSPLHF. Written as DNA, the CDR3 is TGCGCCAGCAGCCAAGATGGCGTGGGGGCTAGTTCACCCCTCCACTTT.

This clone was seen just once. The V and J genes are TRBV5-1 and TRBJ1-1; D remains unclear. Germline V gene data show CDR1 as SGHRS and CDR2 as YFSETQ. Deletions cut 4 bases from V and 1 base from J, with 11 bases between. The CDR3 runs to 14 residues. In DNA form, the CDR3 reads TGCGCCAGCAGCATCCATCCATCGAACACTGAAGCTTTCTTT. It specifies CASSIHPSNTEAFF.